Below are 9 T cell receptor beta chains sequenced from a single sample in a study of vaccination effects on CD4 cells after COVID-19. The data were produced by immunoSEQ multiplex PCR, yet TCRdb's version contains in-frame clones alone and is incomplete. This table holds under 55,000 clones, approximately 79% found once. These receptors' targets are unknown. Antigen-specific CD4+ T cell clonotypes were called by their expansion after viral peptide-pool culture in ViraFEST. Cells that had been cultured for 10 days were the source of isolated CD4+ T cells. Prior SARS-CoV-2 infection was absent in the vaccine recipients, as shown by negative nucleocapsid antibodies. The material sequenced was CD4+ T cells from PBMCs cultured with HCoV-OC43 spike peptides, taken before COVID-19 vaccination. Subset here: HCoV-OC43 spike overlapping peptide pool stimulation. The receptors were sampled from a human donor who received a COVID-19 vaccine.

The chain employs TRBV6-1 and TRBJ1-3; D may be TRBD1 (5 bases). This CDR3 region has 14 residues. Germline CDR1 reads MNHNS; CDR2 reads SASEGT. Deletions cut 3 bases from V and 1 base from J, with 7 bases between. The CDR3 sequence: CASSDGGSGNTIYF. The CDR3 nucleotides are TGTGCCAGCAGTGATGGGGGTTCTGGAAACACCATATATTTT.

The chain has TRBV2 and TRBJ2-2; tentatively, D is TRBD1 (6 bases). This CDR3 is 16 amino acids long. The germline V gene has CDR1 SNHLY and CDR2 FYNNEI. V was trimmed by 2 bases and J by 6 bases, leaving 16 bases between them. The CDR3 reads CASSEWQGISAGELFF. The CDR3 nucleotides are TGTGCCAGCAGTGAATGGCAGGGGATCTCCGCCGGGGAGCTGTTTTTT.

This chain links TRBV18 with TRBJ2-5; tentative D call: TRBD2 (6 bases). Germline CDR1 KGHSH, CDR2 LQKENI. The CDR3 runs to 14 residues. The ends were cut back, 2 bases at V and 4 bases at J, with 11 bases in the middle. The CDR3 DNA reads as TGTGCCAGCTCACCATGGGGGGATCGAGAGACCCAGTACTTC. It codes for CASSPWGDRETQYF.

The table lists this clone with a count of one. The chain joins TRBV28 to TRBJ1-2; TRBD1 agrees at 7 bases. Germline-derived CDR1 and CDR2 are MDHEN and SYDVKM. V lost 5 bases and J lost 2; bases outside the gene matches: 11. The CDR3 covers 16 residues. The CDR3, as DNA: TGTGCCAGCAGTCCCACTTGGGAGGGGGCGAACTATGGCTACACCTTC. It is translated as CASSPTWEGANYGYTF.

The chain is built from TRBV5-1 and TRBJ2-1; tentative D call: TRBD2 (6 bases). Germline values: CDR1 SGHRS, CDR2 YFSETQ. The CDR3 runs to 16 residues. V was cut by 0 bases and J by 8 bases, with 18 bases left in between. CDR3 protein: CASSLVVAALFHEQFF. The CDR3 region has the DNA TGCGCCAGCAGCTTGGTAGTAGCGGCCCTTTTTCATGAGCAGTTCTTC.

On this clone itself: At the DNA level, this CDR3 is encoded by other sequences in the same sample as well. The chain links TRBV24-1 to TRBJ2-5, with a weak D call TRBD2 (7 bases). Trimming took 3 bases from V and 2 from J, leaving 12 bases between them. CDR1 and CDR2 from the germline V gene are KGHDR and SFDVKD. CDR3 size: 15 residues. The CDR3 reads CATSDPRGAQETQYF. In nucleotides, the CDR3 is TGTGCCACCAGTGATCCCCGGGGGGCTCAAGAGACCCAGTACTTC.

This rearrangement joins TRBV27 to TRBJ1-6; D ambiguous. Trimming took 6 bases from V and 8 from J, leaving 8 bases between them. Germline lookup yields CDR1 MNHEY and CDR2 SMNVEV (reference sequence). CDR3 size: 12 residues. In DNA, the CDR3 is TGTGCCAGCAGAACAGCCGATTCACCCCTCCACTTT. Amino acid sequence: CASRTADSPLHF.

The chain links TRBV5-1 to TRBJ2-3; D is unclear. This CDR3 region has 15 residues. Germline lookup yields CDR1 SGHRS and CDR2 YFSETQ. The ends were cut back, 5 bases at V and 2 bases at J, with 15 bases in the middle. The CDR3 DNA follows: TGCGCCAGCAGTCCCGCTGGGCGGTCCACAGATACGCAGTATTTT. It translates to CASSPAGRSTDTQYF.

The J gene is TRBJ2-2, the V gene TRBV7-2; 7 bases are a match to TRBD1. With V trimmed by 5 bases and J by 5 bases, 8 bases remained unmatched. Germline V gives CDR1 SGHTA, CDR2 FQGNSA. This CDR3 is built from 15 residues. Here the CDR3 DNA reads TGTGCCAGCAGCCCCAGGACAGGTCCGACCGGGGAGCTGTTTTTT. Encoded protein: CASSPRTGPTGELFF.